Shown below are 10 T cell receptor beta chains from a single sample sequenced in a study of CDR3 diversity in severe acne. TCRdb re-analysed the PCR reads in MiXCR, keeping a single row per CDR3 protein. The data contain roughly 100,000 distinct CDR3 sequences, under 60% of them singletons. Source material: blood. The origin of the receptors is a male donor with acne.

Of note for this clonotype: A single base separates this from a much larger clone, so it may be a read error. This rearrangement joins TRBV11-3 to TRBJ2-5; TRBD2 might be the D (6 bases). Between the trimmed V and J ends, which lost 1 base and 11 bases, there was a span of 20 bases. The CDR3 is 15 residues long. Germline assignment: CDR1 SGHNT and CDR2 YENEEA. This CDR3 reads CASSLGGGSYNEQYF. The CDR3 nucleotides are TGTGCCAGCAGCTTAGGTGGAGGGTCCTACAATGAGCAGTACTTC.

As concerns this clonotype: At one boundary the junction diverges from the germline segment, which might be a read error. The rearrangement joins TRBV19 to TRBJ2-3, with 7 bases that match TRBD2. There are 14 residues in the CDR3. Germline values: CDR1 LNHDA, CDR2 SQIVND (reference sequence). The CDR3 DNA reads TGTGCCAGTAGATCAAGCGGGACGGCAGAGACCCAGTACTTT. This sequence encodes CASRSSGTAETQYF. The full variable domain, with the rest looked up from reference TRBV19 and TRBJ2-3, is DGGITQSPKYLFRKEGQNVTLSCEQNLNHDAMYWYRQDPGQGLRLIYYSQIVNDFQKGDIAEGYSVSREKKESFPLTVTSAQKNPTAFYLCASRSSGTAETQYFGPGTRLTVL.

In its sample, this clonotype was seen many times. An end of the junction differs from the germline gene, which may be a read error. This chain links TRBV5-1 with TRBJ1-1; TRBD1 aligns across 8 bases. The CDR3 extends over 15 amino acids. The germline V gene has CDR1 SGHRS and CDR2 YFSETQ. CDR3 residues: CASRGTGGDLDPGVF. The CDR3 DNA is TGCGCCAGCAGAGGGACAGGAGGGGACCTGGATCCTGGGGTCTTT.

As to this clonotype: Since a much larger clone is just one base distant, this may be a read error. The gene calls are TRBV7-9 and TRBJ2-5; D is uncertain. V was clipped by 7 bases and J by 2 bases, with 14 bases between them. The V gene's germline CDR1 is SEHNR and CDR2 FQNEAQ (reference sequence). The CDR3 has 14 residues. Here the CDR3 DNA reads TGTGCCAGCAAGATTCCAGGACCGCAAGAGACCCAGTACTTC. This sequence encodes CASKIPGPQETQYF.

This clonotype was seen only once. The genes are TRBV11-2 and TRBJ1-2, with D unclear. Trimming removed 5 bases from V and 5 bases from J, with 15 bases in between. From germline, CDR1 is SGHAT and CDR2 FQNNGV. The CDR3 consists of 14 residues. The CDR3 region is CASSKSGRTYGYTF. CDR3 in DNA: TGTGCCAGCAGCAAAAGTGGCAGGACGTATGGCTACACCTTC.

The rearrangement links TRBV2 to TRBJ2-7, with D perhaps TRBD2 (6 bases). The CDR3 is 11 amino acids. The germline CDR1 and CDR2 sequences are SNHLY and FYNNEI. The germline V and J ends were trimmed by 5 bases and 7 bases, with 9 bases remaining between them. The CDR3 sequence: CASSPGGEQYF. CDR3 nucleotides: TGTGCCAGCAGTCCCGGAGGGGAGCAGTACTTC.

This clonotype was recorded at least ten times. V and J are TRBV11-2 and TRBJ2-7; D unclear. The V and J ends lost 2 bases and 4 bases respectively, with 6 bases between them. CDR3 length equals 12 residues. From germline, CDR1 is SGHAT and CDR2 FQNNGV. CDR3 amino acids: CASSLRAYEQYF. Here the CDR3 DNA reads TGTGCCAGCAGCTTACGGGCTTACGAGCAGTACTTC.

The chain couples TRBV2 to TRBJ2-1, with 9 positions matching TRBD2. The junction had 4 bases not matched to a gene; V was cut back by 4 bases and J by 0 bases. Germline assignment: CDR1 SNHLY and CDR2 FYNNEI. The CDR3 runs 16 residues. CDR3 sequence: CASSGTSDSSYNEQFF. CDR3 bases: TGTGCCAGCAGTGGGACTAGCGATAGCTCCTACAATGAGCAGTTCTTC.

The V call is TRBV11-2, the J call TRBJ2-3, with D possibly called TRBD1 or TRBD2 (5 bases each). The CDR3 spans 14 residues. V lost 5 bases and J 0 bases, leaving 9 bases between the germline ends. Germline CDR1 reads SGHAT; CDR2 reads FQNNGV. As DNA, the CDR3 is TGTGCCAGCAGCACTCGGGACAGCACAGATACGCAGTATTTT. As protein: CASSTRDSTDTQYF.

This clonotype was seen repeatedly, ten times or more. The chain links TRBV6-2 or TRBV6-3 to TRBJ2-7; D not certain. The CDR3 runs 13 residues. V lost 0 bases and J lost 2, with 5 bases in between. Germline lookup yields CDR1 MNHEY and CDR2 SVGEGT. This CDR3 reads CASSYSLAYEQYF. The CDR3 coding sequence is TGTGCCAGCAGTTACTCCTTGGCCTACGAGCAGTACTTC.